The sequence of this T cell receptor beta chain was determined in a study of shared clonotypes between healthy human individuals. In the authors' workflow: Quality scores were absent from the junction-only immunoSEQ sequences, so filtering differed. Profiled with immunoSEQ multiplex PCR; TCRdb holds only in-frame clones, not every one. V, J and clone size were drawn from that table, and D and trimming were deduced from the DNA. This table has millions of clones, just over 90% appearing once. Study-level points and caveats: Clonotype sharing across donors was expected to vary with sequencing depth. Estimated clonotype richness was generally higher in naive than memory subsets.

Concerning this clone: What it binds is not known.

Material for sequencing was naive CD4+ T cells sorted from blood. Subset reported: CD45RA+ positively selected. The clonotype was recovered from a young man in good health.

Here the CDR3 DNA reads TGTGCCAGCAGCGGGGGGCTCACAGATACGCAGTATTTT. It translates to CASSGGLTDTQYF. The chain uses TRBV11-3 and TRBJ2-3; either TRBD1 or TRBD2 may fit D (6 bases each). Germline V gene sequence: CDR1 SGHNT, CDR2 YENEEA. This CDR3 region has 13 residues. V lost 5 bases to trimming and J lost 2 bases, with 8 bases between them.